This T cell receptor beta chain was identified in a study of T cell responses to AZD1222 COVID-19 vaccine. Study findings and constraints: Among the donors, most were white British and more were female, and clonal diversity was possibly underestimated. Nearly half of the spike-specific TCRs reportedly recognize variant regions that carry no mutations.

Concerning this clone itself: Its antigen is not identified.

The method was immunoSEQ multiplex PCR; TCRdb's version includes in-frame clones alone and lacks a portion of them. The sample lists more than 85,000 clones; about 89% were seen once. Germline V lookup: CDR1 LNHDA, CDR2 SQIVND (reference sequence). V lost 7 bases, J lost 0 bases, and 12 bases lay in between. This CDR3 is built from 14 residues. The receptor was derived from an adult in good health. The sequenced sample was peripheral blood, obtained on day 0 of AZD1222 vaccination. The genes are TRBV19 and TRBJ1-1; D ambiguous. In nucleotides, the CDR3 is TGTGCCAGTACCATAAGAGGAATGAACACTGAAGCTTTCTTT. This encodes CASTIRGMNTEAFF.